This T cell receptor beta chain was captured by sequencing in a study of cytotoxic CD8 clonotypes in ibrutinib-treated CLL. Whole-study findings and limits: Clonality correlated strongly with circulating CD8+ T cells and exceeded age-matched healthy donors at baseline.

About this clone: The antigen remains undetermined.

The ends lost 6 bases at V and 3 bases at J; junction bases unmatched: 11. Germline V gene lookup returns CDR1 MDHEN and CDR2 SYDVKM. The CDR3 has 16 residues. The intended depth for sequencing was 1 in 200,000 to 1 in 1 million T cells. Method: immunoSEQ multiplex PCR; TCRdb's copy keeps in-frame clones and lacks some. This table holds about 140,000 clones, approximately 90% found once. Sequences were derived from PBMCs, sampled after 12 months of ibrutinib treatment. The rearrangement uses TRBV28 and TRBJ2-3; 8 bases line up with TRBD2. This clonotype originated in a human donor with chronic lymphocytic leukemia. As DNA, the CDR3 is TGTGCCAGCAGCCCACCCGCCGGGGGGGGGACAGATACGCAGTATTTT. This codes for CASSPPAGGGTDTQYF.